This TCR beta chain was captured by sequencing in a study of blood T cells in healthy people across ages. Across the whole study: Researchers report that template switching captured about one barcoded beta molecule per two T cells. Study-level points and caveats: It was found that TCR beta diversity correlated strongly with the percentage of naive T cells.

Worth noting for this clonotype: Its antigen is unidentified.

Sample-barcoded 5' priming and a J-beta primer mix drove a second PCR of roughly 7 to 11 cycles. Each cDNA molecule was tagged by a template-switch adaptor that had 12 random nucleotides. TCRdb reprocessed the 5' RACE reads with MiXCR, giving one entry per CDR3 protein. The sample gives about 940,000 distinct CDR3 sequences, 45% to 50% of which show up once; around an eighth is in the top ten. The germline gives CDR1 SNHLY, CDR2 FYNNEI. With 6 bases removed from V and 5 bases from J, the gap between germline ends came to 14 bases. The CDR3 is 14 residues long. The TCR originated in a man aged 25-45 years in good health. The chain is built from TRBV2 and TRBJ2-4; D unresolved. Sequenced input: blood. In DNA, the CDR3 is TGTGCCAGCAGGGAGACCCCTGGACAAAACATTCAGTACTTC. This sequence encodes CASRETPGQNIQYF.